The rows below give T cell receptor beta chains drawn from one sample of a study of neoadjuvant anti-PD-1 for oral cavity cancer. Libraries were prepared by immunoSEQ multiplex PCR; TCRdb keeps only in-frame clonotypes and omits some of them. The data hold tens of thousands of clones, with around 83% observed a single time. Sequencing used PBMCs, obtained before nivolumab (anti-PD-1) treatment. The receptors were gathered from a person aged 35 to 85 with oral cavity squamous cell carcinoma. Each CDR3 is given with its conserved first and last residue. D genes are given only for firm matches. Expanded clones get a size class; other rows say once, few or many, or leave the size out.

cdr3_nt: TGTGCCAGCAGTGACGGACAGGGAGGGTACGGCTACACCTTC
cdr3_aa: CASSDGQGGYGYTF
j_call: TRBJ1-2
d_call: TRBD1
cdr3_length: 14
v_call: TRBV6-4
clone_size: few

cdr3_nt: TGTGCCAGCAGCCCGCAATGGGCCCGTGATCAGCCCCAGCATTTT
cdr3_aa: CASSPQWARDQPQHF
j_call: TRBJ1-5
d_call: -
cdr3_length: 15
v_call: TRBV6-5
clone_size: -

cdr3_nt: TGCGCCAGCAGCCAAGTCGGAGAGAACACTGAAGCTTTCTTT
cdr3_aa: CASSQVGENTEAFF
j_call: TRBJ1-1
d_call: -
cdr3_length: 14
v_call: TRBV4-1
clone_size: -

cdr3_nt: TGTGCCAGCAGTACGACAACGCCTTCCTACGAGCAGTACTTC
cdr3_aa: CASSTTTPSYEQYF
j_call: TRBJ2-7
d_call: -
cdr3_length: 14
v_call: TRBV2
clone_size: -

cdr3_nt: TGTGCCAGCACTGAAACCCAACCTAGCGGGAGGGCCCATGAGCAGTTCTTC
cdr3_aa: CASTETQPSGRAHEQFF
j_call: TRBJ2-1
d_call: TRBD2
cdr3_length: 17
v_call: TRBV25-1
clone_size: -

cdr3_nt: TGTGCCACCAGCAGAGATCTGGGGGCCAACTATGGCTACACCTTC
cdr3_aa: CATSRDLGANYGYTF
j_call: TRBJ1-2
d_call: -
cdr3_length: 15
v_call: TRBV15
clone_size: -

cdr3_nt: TGTGCCAGTAGTTGGACAGGGTGGGGTGAAAAACTGTTTTTT
cdr3_aa: CASSWTGWGEKLFF
j_call: TRBJ1-4
d_call: TRBD1
cdr3_length: 14
v_call: TRBV19
clone_size: once

cdr3_nt: TGTGCCAGCAGTGGCAACAGGGGTGGCGAGCAGTACTTC
cdr3_aa: CASSGNRGGEQYF
j_call: TRBJ2-7
d_call: TRBD1
cdr3_length: 13
v_call: TRBV27
clone_size: -

cdr3_nt: TGTGCCAGCAGCCCCCAGGTCTGGGGAGACACCGGGGAGCTGTTTTTT
cdr3_aa: CASSPQVWGDTGELFF
j_call: TRBJ2-2
d_call: -
cdr3_length: 16
v_call: TRBV7-9
clone_size: once

cdr3_nt: TGTGCCAGCGCCCACGGCGGAGGGGTCACCGGGGAGCTGTTTTTT
cdr3_aa: CASAHGGGVTGELFF
j_call: TRBJ2-2
d_call: -
cdr3_length: 15
v_call: TRBV27
clone_size: -

cdr3_nt: TGCGCCAGCAGCAATAGCGGGGGGCGCCAAGAGACCCAGTACTTC
cdr3_aa: CASSNSGGRQETQYF
j_call: TRBJ2-5
d_call: TRBD2
cdr3_length: 15
v_call: TRBV5-1
clone_size: -

cdr3_nt: TGTGCCAGCCGCCCCCCCGGTGAGAGGGGCGCGGGCTACACCTTC
cdr3_aa: CASRPPGERGAGYTF
j_call: TRBJ1-2
d_call: -
cdr3_length: 15
v_call: TRBV6-1
clone_size: -